The entry below describes one T cell receptor (beta chain). The method was immunoSEQ multiplex PCR; TCRdb's version includes in-frame clones alone and lacks a portion of them. The table has over 110,000 clones, 79% seen once; the top ten hold approximately 3.6%. The sample originates from a study of blood T cell repertoires in COVID-19. Background on the study: T cells, B-cell-depleted T cells, or PBMCs provided the cDNA or gDNA that served as material.

With 1 base removed from V and 2 bases from J, the gap between germline ends came to 12 bases. CDR3 length equals 15 residues. Germline V CDR1 and CDR2: LNHDA, SQIVND (reference sequence). The chain joins TRBV19 to TRBJ2-7; maybe TRBD2 (7 bases). This receptor was taken from a man aged 60 to 75 with acute or convalescent COVID-19. The sequenced sample consisted of peripheral blood. DNA of the CDR3: TGTGCCAGTAGTATAGCGGGGGGCGCCCCCTACGAGCAGTACTTC. It translates to CASSIAGGAPYEQYF.